This entry lists 8 T cell receptor beta chains sequenced from one sample in a study of response to subunit inactivated influenza vaccine. TCRdb re-called the RT-PCR reads with MiXCR, one entry per CDR3 protein. The data contain about 540,000 distinct CDR3 sequences, approximately 20% of them seen just once; the ten biggest clones take up 2.5% to 3.5%. These records were also assigned to another study, of T cells expressing NK-cell markers. This second study says: A 5'RACE template switching approach incorporating UMIs was used to make TCR beta cDNA.

Specimen: CD4+ T cells sorted from PBMCs, collected 12 days after vaccination. The source of these receptors is a man over 45 who received an inactivated influenza vaccine.

This clonotype occurred a few times. V usage is TRBV7-2 and J usage is TRBJ2-3; D is ambiguous. CDR3 length: 14 residues. Germline loops: CDR1 SGHTA, CDR2 FQGNSA. V dropped 5 bases and J dropped 1 base, with 10 bases sitting between them. The DNA for the CDR3 is TGTGCCAGCAGCGCAGTCGTCGGCACAGATACGCAGTATTTT. Protein sequence: CASSAVVGTDTQYF. The full variable domain, completed using reference TRBV7-2 and TRBJ2-3, is GAGVSQSPSNKVTEKGKDVELRCDPISGHTALYWYRQSLGQGLEFLIYFQGNSAPDKSGLPSDRFSAERTGGSVSTLTIQRTQQEDSAVYLCASSAVVGTDTQYFGPGTRLTVL.

The chain is built from TRBV28 and TRBJ2-3; D is ambiguous. Germline V gene sequence: CDR1 MDHEN, CDR2 SYDVKM. This CDR3 is built from 14 residues. The V end lost 2 bases, the J end lost 10 bases, and 16 bases lay between the germline ends. The CDR3 nucleotides read TGTGCCAGCAGTTTAGACCCTAGTGTTTCGGCGCAGTATTTT. As protein: CASSLDPSVSAQYF.

This chain uses TRBV14 with TRBJ2-5, with TRBD2 matching over 10 bases. This CDR3 comprises 15 residues. The germline V gene encodes CDR1 SGHDN and CDR2 FVKESK. V was pared by 3 bases and J by 4 bases, with 5 bases of the junction left unmatched. The CDR3 here is CASSQGLASLETQYF. DNA for the CDR3: TGTGCCAGCAGCCAGGGACTAGCGAGTCTAGAGACCCAGTACTTC.

J is TRBJ1-4 and V is TRBV18; the D gene is possibly TRBD1 (5 bases). The germline V and J ends were trimmed by 1 base and 7 bases, with 19 bases remaining between them. Germline V gene lookup returns CDR1 KGHSH and CDR2 LQKENI. The CDR3 totals 17 residues. The CDR3 DNA sequence: TGTGCCAGCTCACCACGTACAGGAGTCATGGGAAGTGAAAAACTGTTTTTT. Translating it yields CASSPRTGVMGSEKLFF. The whole variable domain, remainder taken from reference TRBV18 and TRBJ1-4, is NAGVMQNPRHLVRRRGQEARLRCSPMKGHSHVYWYRQLPEEGLKFMVYLQKENIIDESGMPKERFSAEFPKEGPSILRIQQVVRGDSAAYFCASSPRTGVMGSEKLFFGSGTQLSVL.

The chain uses TRBV5-5 and TRBJ2-6; no definite D call. The CDR3 runs 15 residues. Per germline, CDR1 SGHKS and CDR2 YYEKEE (reference sequence). Deletions cut 4 bases from V and 1 base from J, with 9 bases between. In nucleotides, the CDR3 is TGTGCCAGCAGCCCGTTGCAGTCTGGGGCCAACGTCCTGACTTTC. Translation gives CASSPLQSGANVLTF. Drawing the rest from reference TRBV5-5 and TRBJ2-6, the complete variable domain is DAGVTQSPTHLIKTRGQQVTLRCSPISGHKSVSWYQQVLGQGPQFIFQYYEKEERGRGNFPDRFSARQFPNYSSELNVNALLLGDSALYLCASSPLQSGANVLTFGAGSRLTVL.

The V gene is TRBV12-3 or TRBV12-4, the J gene TRBJ1-2; possible D gene TRBD1, 6 bases. V lost 7 bases and J 7 bases, leaving 22 bases between the germline ends. The CDR3 runs to 15 residues. The CDR3 reads CASTRGTGVFGGYTF. The CDR3 DNA reads as TGTGCCAGCACTAGGGGGACGGGAGTTTTTGGTGGCTACACCTTC.

This clonotype was counted between two and nine times. The rearrangement uses TRBV5-1 and TRBJ2-7; D is unclear. Trimming stripped 5 bases from V and 0 bases from J, with 12 bases between. This CDR3 spans 14 amino acids. Germline loops: CDR1 SGHRS, CDR2 YFSETQ. CDR3 amino acids: CASSSAAASYEQYF. As DNA, the CDR3 is TGCGCCAGCAGTTCGGCGGCTGCCTCCTACGAGCAGTACTTC. Drawing the rest from reference TRBV5-1 and TRBJ2-7, the complete variable domain is KAGVTQTPRYLIKTRGQQVTLSCSPISGHRSVSWYQQTPGQGLQFLFEYFSETQRNKGNFPGRFSGRQFSNSRSEMNVSTLELGDSALYLCASSSAAASYEQYFGPGTRLTVT.

This clonotype was observed a few times. The chain couples TRBV5-1 to TRBJ2-1; D is perhaps TRBD2 (6 bases). The V gene's germline CDR1 is SGHRS and CDR2 YFSETQ. V lost 0 bases and J lost 10, with 17 bases in between. This CDR3 has 15 residues. CDR3 sequence (DNA): TGCGCCAGCAGCTTGGCCGGGACTTCGCTTACGGAGCAGTTCTTC. This codes for CASSLAGTSLTEQFF.